This TCR beta chain was sequenced during a study of T cell responses to AZD1222 COVID-19 vaccine. Background on the study: Analysis merged second doses at about 4 or about 12 weeks.

The study, taken as a whole, reports: Unmutated regions of variants are reportedly targeted by nearly half of spike-specific TCRs.

Generated by immunoSEQ multiplex PCR, the TCRdb table keeps only in-frame clones and is missing some. The data contain some 89,000 clones, 90% of them singletons. As for this clone: Its target is unknown.

Per the germline V gene, CDR1 is LGHDT and CDR2 is YNNKEL (reference sequence). The CDR3 loop spans 12 amino acids. V gave up 0 bases and J gave up 5 bases, with 5 bases separating them. The clonotype was recovered from an adult in good health. This sequence joins TRBV3-1 (or the pseudogene TRBV3-2) and TRBJ2-7; D call uncertain. The sample consisted of peripheral blood, taken on day 0 of AZD1222 vaccination. The CDR3 nucleotides are TGTGCCAGCAGCCAAGAGTCCCACGAGCAGTACTTC. Protein product: CASSQESHEQYF.